Included here is one T cell receptor beta chain sequence, with context. The antigen is undetermined. This record belongs to a study of shared clonotypes between healthy human individuals. Study overall: Used for every donor were three CD4 naive, three CD4 memory, two CD8 naive and one CD8 memory plate. Study conclusions and caveats: Several donors showed sharing of approximately 4.7% of naive CD4 clonotypes.

Within Nashville, Tennessee resided all donors, each a Caucasian adult. In germline, CDR1 is KGHSH, CDR2 LQKENI. This CDR3 has 16 residues. The J segment lost 0 bases and the V segment lost 4 bases, leaving 6 bases of the junction unmatched. The assay was immunoSEQ multiplex PCR, and TCRdb's table has in-frame clones only and misses some. The sample has approximately 700,000 clones, roughly 72% seen once. The chain links TRBV18 to TRBJ1-3; TRBD1 agrees at 7 bases. The specimen sequenced was memory CD4+ T cells sorted from blood. Subset: CD45RA-negative fraction. This sequence originates from a woman aged 25-40 years in good health. The CDR3 spells CASSRGQAHSGNTIYF. DNA of the CDR3: TGTGCCAGCTCACGCGGACAGGCCCACTCTGGAAACACCATATATTTT.